This T cell receptor (beta chain) appears in the sequencing data of a study of sequential checkpoint blockade in melanoma. Measured with immunoSEQ multiplex PCR; TCRdb has only the in-frame clones, and not every one. The sample gives under 10,000 clones, roughly 27% of which show up once; roughly 5.4% is in the top ten. Treatment in this sample: randomized to nivolumab then ipilimumab (arm A) or the reverse (arm B). The CDR3 loop spans 17 amino acids. Germline lookup yields CDR1 LNHDA and CDR2 SQIVND (reference sequence). V shed 11 bases, J shed 7 bases, and the junction held 22 bases outside the gene matches.

The sequencing here drew on tumor tissue (inferred from file names), taken from a patient given nivolumab and ipilimumab in sequence. V and J are TRBV19 and TRBJ2-1; 8 bases align to TRBD2. The receptor was isolated from a human donor with melanoma. CDR3 amino acids: CAPTPALLREGLNEQFF. CDR3 in DNA: TGTGCCCCAACCCCAGCTTTACTCCGGGAGGGTTTAAATGAGCAGTTCTTC.